Included here is one T cell receptor beta chain sequence, with context. The data originate from a study of CD8+ T cells in alopecia areata. Germline V lookup: CDR1 MNHEY, CDR2 SVGAGI. V trimming: 8 bases; J trimming: 2 bases; junction bases outside the gene matches: 7. This CDR3 comprises 15 residues. Following RNA extraction, reverse transcription yielded cDNA that acted as the sequencing template. The data were produced by immunoSEQ multiplex PCR, yet TCRdb's version contains in-frame clones alone and is incomplete. Counted here are approximately 29,000 clones, about 83% occurring once; the ten biggest clones make up roughly a fifth.

The receptor's source is a human donor with alopecia areata. The sequenced material came from NKG2D-low CD8+ T cells sorted from blood. The chain uses TRBV6-5 and TRBJ2-1; 9 nucleotides align to TRBD2. In DNA form, the CDR3 reads TGTGCCAGCCGACTAGCGGCTTCTGCCTACAATGAGCAGTTCTTC. As protein: CASRLAASAYNEQFF.